Below, 12 T cell receptor beta chains from the same sample are listed, as sequenced in a study of immune evolution from preneoplasia to lung adenocarcinoma. Libraries were prepared by immunoSEQ multiplex PCR; TCRdb keeps only in-frame clonotypes and omits some of them. Here the sample spans around 6,100 clones, roughly 74% being singletons. Sequenced material: FFPE adjacent normal lung tissue. Every receptor here comes from a donor older than 65 with lung adenocarcinoma.

CDR3 sequence reads: CASSLGWSGANVLTF. DNA for the CDR3: TGCGCCAGCAGCTTAGGGTGGTCTGGGGCCAACGTCCTGACTTTC. The chain carries TRBV4-1 and TRBJ2-6; D gene unclear. The CDR3 is 15 residues long. CDR1 and CDR2 from the germline V gene are MGHRA and YSYEKL. V was trimmed by 5 bases and J by 1 base, leaving 9 bases between them.

This chain connects TRBV7-8 to TRBJ2-2; maybe TRBD2 (6 bases). CDR1 and CDR2 from the germline V gene are SGHVS and FQNEAQ. CDR3 length equals 18 residues. V lost 5 bases and J lost 4, with 23 bases in between. CDR3 sequence (DNA): TGTGCCAGCAGCCCGCGTCCGACCCGGGGGACCATCACCGGGGAGCTGTTTTTT. Protein: CASSPRPTRGTITGELFF.

The rearrangement joins TRBV28 to TRBJ2-4; 8 positions match TRBD1. The CDR3 covers 14 residues. V lost 6 bases to trimming and J lost 7 bases; unmatched junction nucleotides: 8. Germline CDR1 reads MDHEN; CDR2 reads SYDVKM. The CDR3 loop is CASRTGGVRNIQYF. The CDR3 nucleotides are TGTGCCAGCAGAACAGGGGGAGTAAGGAACATTCAGTACTTC.

This clone was seen a handful of times. V usage is TRBV19 and J usage is TRBJ1-5; D uncertain. Per the germline V gene, CDR1 is LNHDA and CDR2 is SQIVND (reference sequence). With 4 bases removed from V and 7 bases from J, the gap between germline ends came to 17 bases. This CDR3 region has 15 residues. CDR3 sequence reads: CASSRSEEGGQPQHF. For the CDR3, the DNA is TGTGCCAGTAGTAGGTCAGAAGAGGGAGGCCAGCCCCAGCATTTT.

The genes are TRBV6-1 and TRBJ1-2; tentatively, D is TRBD1 (5 bases). The germline gives CDR1 MNHNS, CDR2 SASEGT. This CDR3 region has 15 residues. V gave up 2 bases and J gave up 8 bases, with 18 bases separating them. CDR3 nucleotide sequence: TGTGCCAGCAGTGAAACCTGGGACCCTTCTAGAGGCTACACCTTC. Its protein product is CASSETWDPSRGYTF.

V usage is TRBV18 and J usage is TRBJ1-3; no clear D. The V gene lost 0 bases and the J gene lost 0 bases, with 6 bases spanning the gap. CDR3 length equals 15 residues. CDR1 and CDR2 from the germline V gene are KGHSH and LQKENI. The CDR3 nucleotides are TGTGCCAGCTCACCACCGAACTACTCTGGAAACACCATATATTTT. As protein: CASSPPNYSGNTIYF.

V usage is TRBV9 and J usage is TRBJ2-1; 13 bases line up with TRBD2. V shed 2 bases, J shed 7 bases, and the junction held 6 bases outside the gene matches. The CDR3 sequence is 16 residues long. Per the germline V gene, CDR1 is SGDLS and CDR2 is YYNGEE. The DNA for the CDR3 is TGTGCCAGCAGCGTCACTAGCGGGGGGGCCGGAAATGAGCAGTTCTTC. Amino acid sequence: CASSVTSGGAGNEQFF.

The chain joins TRBV7-9 to TRBJ1-1, with 8 bases that match TRBD1. J was trimmed by 5 bases and V by 4 bases; bases with no gene match: 3. The CDR3 sequence is 13 residues long. In germline, CDR1 is SEHNR, CDR2 FQNEAQ (reference sequence). CDR3 residues: CASSSGGETEAFF. The CDR3 DNA follows: TGTGCCAGCAGCTCAGGGGGCGAAACTGAAGCTTTCTTT.

The chain employs TRBV5-4 and TRBJ2-4; no clear D gene. The CDR3 spans 12 residues. With 9 bases removed from V and 8 bases from J, the gap between germline ends came to 15 bases. CDR1 SGHNT and CDR2 YYREEE come from the germline V gene (reference sequence). CDR3 region: CATKGLSDIQYF. In DNA, the CDR3 is TGTGCCACCAAGGGTTTATCGGACATTCAGTACTTC.

In nucleotides, the CDR3 is TGTGCCTGGAGGAACACAGGGGGAAGCTATGGCTACACCTTC. Translating gives CAWRNTGGSYGYTF. The chain employs TRBV30 and TRBJ1-2; 8 positions agree with TRBD1. Germline CDR1 and CDR2: GTSNPN and SVGIG (reference sequence). V shed 3 bases and J 4 bases; nucleotides not matched to a gene: 7. This CDR3 has 14 residues. The entire variable domain, with the rest obtained from reference TRBV30 and TRBJ1-2, is as follows: SQTIHQWPATLVQPVGSPLSLECTVEGTSNPNLYWYRQAAGRGLQLLFYSVGIGQISSEVPQNLSASRPQDRQFILSSKKLLLSDSGFYLCAWRNTGGSYGYTFGSGTRLTVV.

This clone was picked up one time. The V call is TRBV25-1, the J call TRBJ1-1, with 7 positions matching TRBD1. The CDR3 is 14 amino acids. CDR1 MGHDK and CDR2 SYGVNS come from the germline V gene. The junction had 2 bases not matched to a gene; V was cut back by 3 bases and J by 1 base. The chain's CDR3 is CASSEGQSNTEAFF. CDR3 DNA: TGTGCCAGCAGTGAGGGACAGTCGAACACTGAAGCTTTCTTT.

V is TRBV6-5 and J is TRBJ1-2; D gene ambiguous. In germline, CDR1 is MNHEY, CDR2 SVGAGI. V was pared by 5 bases and J by 4 bases, with 17 bases between. The CDR3 length is 15 residues. The CDR3 reads CASSNGLWDSYGYTF. CDR3 nucleotides: TGTGCCAGCAGTAACGGGCTTTGGGATAGCTATGGCTACACCTTC.